This T cell receptor beta chain was obtained from a study of cytomegalovirus exposure and HLA in healthy donors. Per germline, CDR1 SEHNR and CDR2 FQNEAQ (reference sequence). Germline trimming cut 6 bases from V and 7 bases from J; bases unmatched to any gene: 9. The CDR3 consists of 14 residues. There are a few counts of this clone. The PCR made use of 60 Vbeta and 13 Jbeta primers. Generated by immunoSEQ multiplex PCR, the TCRdb table keeps only in-frame clones and is missing some. The table has approximately 110,000 clones, around 80% seen once. This chain joins TRBV7-9 and TRBJ1-2; 9 bases match TRBD1. The source of this sequence is a woman aged 40-49 years in good health and CMV-seronegative. Sequencing was done on a sample of PBMCs. The CDR3 nucleotides read TGTGCCAGCAGTTTTTCCGGGACAGGGTCTGGCTACACCTTC. It translates to CASSFSGTGSGYTF.